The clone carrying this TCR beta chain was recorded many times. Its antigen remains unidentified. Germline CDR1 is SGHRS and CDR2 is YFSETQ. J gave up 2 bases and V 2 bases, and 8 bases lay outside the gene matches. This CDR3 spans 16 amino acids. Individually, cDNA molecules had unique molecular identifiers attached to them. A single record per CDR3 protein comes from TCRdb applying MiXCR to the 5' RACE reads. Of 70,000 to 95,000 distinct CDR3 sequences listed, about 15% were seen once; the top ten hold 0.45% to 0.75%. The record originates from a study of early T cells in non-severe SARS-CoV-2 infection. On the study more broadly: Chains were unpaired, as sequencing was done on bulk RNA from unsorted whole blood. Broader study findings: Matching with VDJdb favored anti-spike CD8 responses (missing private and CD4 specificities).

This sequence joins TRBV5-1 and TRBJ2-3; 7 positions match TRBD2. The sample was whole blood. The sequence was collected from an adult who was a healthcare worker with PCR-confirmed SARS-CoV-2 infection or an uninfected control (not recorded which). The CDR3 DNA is TGCGCCAGCAGCTTCTTACCGGGACTAACCACAGATACGCAGTATTTT. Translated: CASSFLPGLTTDTQYF.